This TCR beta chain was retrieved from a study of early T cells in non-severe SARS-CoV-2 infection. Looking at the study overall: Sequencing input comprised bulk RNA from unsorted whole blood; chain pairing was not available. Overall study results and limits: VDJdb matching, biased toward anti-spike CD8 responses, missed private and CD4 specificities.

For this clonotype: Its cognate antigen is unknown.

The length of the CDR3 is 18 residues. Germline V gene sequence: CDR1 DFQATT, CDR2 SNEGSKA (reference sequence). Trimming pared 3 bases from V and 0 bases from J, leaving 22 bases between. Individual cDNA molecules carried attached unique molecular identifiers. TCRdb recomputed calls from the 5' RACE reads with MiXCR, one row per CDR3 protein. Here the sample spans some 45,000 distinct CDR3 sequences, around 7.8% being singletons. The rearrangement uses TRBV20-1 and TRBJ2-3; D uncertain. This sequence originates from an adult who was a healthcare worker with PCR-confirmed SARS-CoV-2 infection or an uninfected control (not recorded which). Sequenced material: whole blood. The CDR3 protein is CSASPRLLRSGSTDTQYF. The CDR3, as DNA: TGCAGTGCTAGCCCTCGTCTCCTCAGGTCGGGTAGCACAGATACGCAGTATTTT.